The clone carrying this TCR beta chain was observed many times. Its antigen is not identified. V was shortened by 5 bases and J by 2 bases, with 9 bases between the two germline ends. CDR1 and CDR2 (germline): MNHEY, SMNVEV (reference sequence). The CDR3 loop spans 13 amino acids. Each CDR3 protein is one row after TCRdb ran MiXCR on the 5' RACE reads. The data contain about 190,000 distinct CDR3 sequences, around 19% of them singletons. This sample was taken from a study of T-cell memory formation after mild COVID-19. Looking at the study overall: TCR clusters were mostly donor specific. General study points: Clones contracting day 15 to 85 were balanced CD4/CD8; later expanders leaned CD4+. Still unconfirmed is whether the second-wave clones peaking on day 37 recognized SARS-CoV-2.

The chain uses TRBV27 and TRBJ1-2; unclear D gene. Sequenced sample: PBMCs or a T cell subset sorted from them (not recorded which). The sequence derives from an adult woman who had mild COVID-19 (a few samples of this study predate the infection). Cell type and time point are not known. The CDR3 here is CASSPSGNYGYTF. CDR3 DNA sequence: TGTGCCAGCAGTCCATCTGGGAACTATGGCTACACCTTC.